This T cell receptor (beta chain) stems from a study of cytomegalovirus exposure and HLA in healthy donors. Broader study findings: Association of a missense DCLRE1C variant with TCR beta V- and J-gene trimming was reported in a later analysis.

Germline CDR1 is SGDLS and CDR2 is YYNGEE. Trimming pared 0 bases from V and 4 bases from J, leaving 11 bases between. CDR3 length: 15 residues. PCR employed 60 Vbeta and 13 Jbeta primers. The data were produced by immunoSEQ multiplex PCR, yet TCRdb's version contains in-frame clones alone and is incomplete. The listing contains about 75,000 clones. About this clone: Its antigen remains unidentified.

The TCR was taken from a man in his late teens or twenties in good health and CMV-seropositive. Sample: PBMCs. The chain is built from TRBV9 and TRBJ2-1; maybe TRBD2 (6 bases). CDR3 amino acids: CASSVGGGDYNEQFF. CDR3 nucleotides: TGTGCCAGCAGCGTAGGGGGCGGGGATTACAATGAGCAGTTCTTC.